This TCR beta chain was sequenced for a study of T cell changes during pregnancy in multiple sclerosis. Germline V gene lookup returns CDR1 WNHNN and CDR2 SYGVQD (reference sequence). The V gene lost 1 base and the J gene lost 6 bases, with 16 bases spanning the gap. The CDR3 contains 15 residues. TCRdb's copy holds only in-frame clones and misses some; the assay was immunoSEQ multiplex PCR. The sample lists tens of thousands of clones; over 75% were seen once. This clonotype was sampled from a female donor with multiple sclerosis, enrolled in a pregnancy study. The V gene is TRBV10-1, the J gene TRBJ2-7; D is unclear. The material was peripheral blood, obtained before pregnancy. The CDR3 nucleotides are TGCGCCAGCAGTGAGTTTGTCACCCCAGCAGGCGAGCAGTACTTC. This sequence encodes CASSEFVTPAGEQYF.